What follows are 9 T cell receptor beta chains derived from one specimen sequenced in a study of T-cell memory formation after mild COVID-19. Via MiXCR, TCRdb re-called the 5' RACE reads, giving one row per CDR3 protein. In the table there are 75,000 to 95,000 distinct CDR3 sequences, over 13% of which are singletons. Sequenced material: PBMCs or a T cell subset sorted from them (not recorded which). These receptors were taken from a young man who had mild COVID-19 (a few samples of this study predate the infection). Cell type and time point are not known.

This sequence joins TRBV6-1 and TRBJ2-7; D is perhaps TRBD1 (5 bases). Germline V gene sequence: CDR1 MNHNS, CDR2 SASEGT. The CDR3 totals 12 residues. V lost 0 bases and J 6 bases, leaving 6 bases between the germline ends. For the CDR3, the DNA is TGTGCCAGCAGTGAAGCAAGGGGCGAGCAGTACTTC. Amino acids: CASSEARGEQYF.

The chain carries TRBV25-1 and TRBJ2-7; 12 bases line up with TRBD1. Trimming removed 2 bases from V and 7 bases from J; junction bases left unmatched: 6. There are 15 residues in the CDR3. The germline CDR1 and CDR2 sequences are MGHDK and SYGVNS. The CDR3 reads CASSETGQGAGEQYF. Written as DNA, the CDR3 is TGTGCCAGCAGTGAAACGGGACAGGGGGCTGGGGAGCAGTACTTC.

The J gene is TRBJ2-7, the V gene TRBV4-3; D is unclear. CDR1 and CDR2 (germline): LGHNA, YSLEER. CDR3 length: 15 amino acids. V lost 0 bases, J lost 2 bases, and 11 bases lay in between. CDR3 region: CASSQDLADTYEQYF. For the CDR3, the DNA is TGCGCCAGCAGCCAAGATCTGGCAGATACCTACGAGCAGTACTTC.

In this sample, this clonotype turned up many times. The chain combines TRBV7-9 with TRBJ2-4; D is possibly TRBD2 (6 bases). V lost 3 bases, J lost 9 bases, and 15 bases lay in between. The CDR3 is made up of 14 amino acids. Per the germline V gene, CDR1 is SEHNR and CDR2 is FQNEAQ (reference sequence). The CDR3 loop reads CASSLVVGGGIQYF. CDR3 nucleotides: TGTGCCAGCAGCTTGGTTGTCGGGGGAGGCATTCAGTACTTC.

The chain recombines TRBV6-4 with TRBJ2-3; TRBD1 might be the D (6 bases). Per germline, CDR1 MRHNA and CDR2 SNTAGT. The CDR3 spans 14 residues. V dropped 6 bases and J dropped 4 bases, with 14 bases sitting between them. The CDR3 loop is CASSPGGGPDTQYF. The CDR3, as DNA: TGTGCCAGCAGCCCAGGTGGGGGCCCAGATACGCAGTATTTT.

This clonotype occurred a few times. V gene TRBV15 combines with J gene TRBJ2-7; perhaps TRBD2 as D (6 bases). This CDR3 has 14 residues. V was pared by 0 bases and J by 5 bases, with 11 bases between. CDR1 is LNHNV and CDR2 is YYDKDF in the germline V gene (reference sequence). The CDR3 region is CATSRERGIHEQYV. The CDR3 DNA is TGTGCCACCAGCAGAGAGCGGGGAATCCACGAGCAGTACGTC.

This clonotype has a handful of counts. The genes are TRBV4-1 and TRBJ1-1; TRBD1 aligns across 8 bases. The ends lost 4 bases at V and 4 bases at J; junction bases unmatched: 2. The CDR3 extends over 13 amino acids. CDR1 MGHRA and CDR2 YSYEKL come from the germline V gene. In DNA form, the CDR3 reads TGCGCCAGCAGCCTGGACAGGGCCACTGAAGCTTTCTTT. This translates into CASSLDRATEAFF.

This clonotype has just a few counts. This chain links TRBV4-3 with TRBJ1-1, with no clear D. CDR1 is LGHNA, CDR2 YSLEER, per germline. This CDR3 spans 14 amino acids. V was pared by 0 bases and J by 10 bases, with 15 bases between. The CDR3 protein is CASSQDSSGASAFF. The CDR3 region has the DNA TGCGCCAGCAGCCAAGATTCTAGTGGAGCGTCAGCTTTCTTT.

The V call is TRBV6-5, the J call TRBJ1-1; D is possibly TRBD1 (6 bases). V lost 6 bases and J 7 bases, leaving 12 bases between the germline ends. Germline CDR1 reads MNHEY; CDR2 reads SVGAGI. This CDR3 is built from 12 residues. CDR3 sequence (DNA): TGTGCCAGCAGCCCCGGACAGCTTGAAGCTTTCTTT. Amino acid sequence: CASSPGQLEAFF.